Presented here are 11 T cell receptor beta chains from one specimen sequenced in a study of CD8 T cells in Susac syndrome. Reverse transcription of about 0.45 to 1 ug RNA used random hexamers. In TCRdb, the immunoSEQ multiplex PCR reads were re-called with MiXCR into one record per CDR3 protein. Of about 140,000 distinct CDR3 sequences detected, 95% appear once; the ten largest clones hold around 0.2%. Specimen: CD8+ T cells from PBMCs. These receptors were taken from a human donor with Susac syndrome.

This chain joins TRBV7-9 and TRBJ2-1; no reliable D call. There are 13 residues in the CDR3. Trimming cost V 5 bases and J 8 bases, with 13 bases left between them. Looked up from germline, CDR1 is SEHNR and CDR2 is FQNEAQ (reference sequence). The chain's CDR3 is CASSATERHEQFF. For the CDR3, the DNA is TGTGCCAGCAGCGCAACGGAGAGGCATGAGCAGTTCTTC.

As concerns this clonotype: At one of its ends the junction is not consistent with the germline gene, which may arise from a read error. The chain recombines TRBV7-8 with TRBJ2-7; D gene ambiguous. The CDR3 spans 11 residues. The germline CDR1 and CDR2 sequences are SGHVS and FQNEAQ. CDR3 residues: CASSLAAQHYF. The CDR3 nucleotides read TGTGCCAGCAGCTTAGCGGCCCAGCACTACTTC.

The V and J genes are TRBV5-4 and TRBJ2-7, with D perhaps TRBD1 (5 bases). V lost 0 bases and J 4 bases, leaving 17 bases between the germline ends. The V gene's germline CDR1 is SGHNT and CDR2 YYREEE (reference sequence). This CDR3 comprises 16 residues. CDR3 nucleotide sequence: TGTGCCAGCAGCTTGGGTGGGGCCAGGGTTCCGTACGAGCAGTACTTC. Translation gives CASSLGGARVPYEQYF.

The chain carries TRBV7-9 and TRBJ2-1, with TRBD1 as a possible D gene (5 bases). CDR3 length: 12 amino acids. Germline assignment: CDR1 SEHNR and CDR2 FQNEAQ (reference sequence). Trimming shortened V by 4 bases and J by 9 bases, and 10 bases separated the two germline ends. This CDR3 reads CASSSTVIEQFF. The CDR3 bases are TGTGCCAGCAGCTCGACAGTTATTGAGCAGTTCTTC.

V is TRBV6-5 and J is TRBJ1-3; tentatively, D is TRBD1 (5 bases). The V gene's germline CDR1 is MNHEY and CDR2 SVGAGI. Trimming stripped 6 bases from V and 13 bases from J, with 22 bases between. The CDR3 consists of 14 residues. In nucleotides, the CDR3 is TGTGCCAGCAGATCCCCCCGGGGACTCGCAATTATATATTTT. Protein sequence: CASRSPRGLAIIYF.

The rearrangement joins TRBV5-1 to TRBJ1-2; the D is unclear. The V end was cut by 3 bases, the J end by 5 bases, with 11 bases between. Germline V lookup: CDR1 SGHRS, CDR2 YFSETQ. The CDR3 has 13 amino acids. The CDR3 region is CASSSGQIYGYTF. The CDR3 DNA reads as TGCGCCAGCAGCTCGGGCCAGATTTATGGCTACACCTTC.

The rearrangement joins TRBV19 to TRBJ2-5; 11 bases are a match to TRBD2. The CDR3 has 16 amino acids. Trimming took 5 bases from V and 4 from J; bases not matched to a gene: 9. Germline CDR1 and CDR2: LNHDA and SQIVND (reference sequence). The CDR3 region is CASSDVLAGVGETQYF. CDR3 DNA sequence: TGTGCCAGTAGTGACGTACTAGCGGGAGTTGGAGAGACCCAGTACTTC.

V gene TRBV9 combines with J gene TRBJ1-5; D gene ambiguous. The CDR3 contains 14 residues. The germline CDR1 and CDR2 sequences are SGDLS and YYNGEE. V shed 0 bases and J shed 5 bases, with 9 bases lying between them. CDR3 protein: CASSVGGDDQPQHF. CDR3 DNA sequence: TGTGCCAGCAGCGTAGGCGGGGATGATCAGCCCCAGCATTTT.

CDR3 protein: CASAQGFSEAFF. DNA of the CDR3: TGTGCCAGTGCTCAGGGGTTTTCGGAAGCTTTCTTT. The rearrangement links TRBV19 to TRBJ1-1; D perhaps matches TRBD1 (6 bases). Germline V lookup: CDR1 LNHDA, CDR2 SQIVND (reference sequence). V was cut by 8 bases and J by 8 bases, with 15 bases left in between. The CDR3 has 12 residues.

The chain employs TRBV3-1 and TRBJ1-1; 10 bases are shared with TRBD1. This CDR3 region has 15 residues. With 0 bases clipped from V and 5 bases from J, the junction kept 3 bases outside the gene matches. Germline CDR1 reads LGHDT; CDR2 reads YNNKEL (reference sequence). CDR3 in DNA: TGTGCCAGCAGCCAAGAGGGGACAGGGGAAACTGAAGCTTTCTTT. Translation gives CASSQEGTGETEAFF. Together with reference TRBV3-1 and TRBJ1-1, the CDR3 gives the full variable domain: DTAVSQTPKYLVTQMGNDKSIKCEQNLGHDTMYWYKQDSKKFLKIMFSYNNKELIINETVPNRFSPKSPDKAHLNLHINSLELGDSAVYFCASSQEGTGETEAFFGQGTRLTVV.

This clonotype was observed once. The chain links TRBV28 to TRBJ2-1, with a weak D call TRBD1 (6 bases). CDR1 MDHEN and CDR2 SYDVKM come from the germline V gene. V was shortened by 5 bases and J by 6 bases, with 14 bases between the two germline ends. The CDR3 runs 14 residues. CDR3 residues: CASSPITGPNEQFF. The DNA of the CDR3 is TGTGCCAGCAGTCCCATCACAGGGCCCAATGAGCAGTTCTTC.